The present entry profiles one TCR beta chain with its context. Looked up from germline, CDR1 is MNHEY and CDR2 is SVGAGI. This CDR3 is built from 16 residues. V was clipped by 2 bases and J by 7 bases; unmatched bases: 11. The data were obtained in a study of cytomegalovirus exposure and HLA in healthy donors. The study ran its PCR with 60 Vbeta and 13 Jbeta primers. Here immunoSEQ multiplex PCR was the method, and the copy in TCRdb shows in-frame clones only, minus some. The sample yields hundreds of thousands of clones, around 79% seen once. The chain employs TRBV6-5 and TRBJ2-1; 7 nucleotides agree with TRBD2. The clonotype comes from a male donor in good health and CMV-seronegative. Sequencing input: PBMCs. The CDR3 DNA follows: TGTGCCAGCAGTTACGCGTGGGCCGGACTAGGGAATGAGCAGTTCTTC. It translates to CASSYAWAGLGNEQFF.